This TCR beta chain was recovered during a study of T cells in Graves' hyperthyroidism and ophthalmopathy. TCR beta CDR3 region amplification was performed from RNA transcripts. HTBI primers were used for first-round RT-PCR of the TCR CDR3. Each CDR3 protein is one row after TCRdb ran MiXCR on the multiplex PCR reads. Of roughly 180,000 distinct CDR3 sequences listed, over 15% are singletons. The V and J ends lost 1 base and 2 bases respectively, with 17 bases between them. This CDR3 has 17 residues. Germline V gene lookup returns CDR1 MDHEN and CDR2 SYDVKM. Sequenced input: blood. This clonotype originated in a woman aged 45-65 years with Graves' hyperthyroidism. The chain recombines TRBV28 with TRBJ1-2; D is possibly TRBD1 (5 bases). CDR3 loop: CASSLLALGGQNYGYTF. The DNA of the CDR3 is TGTGCCAGCAGTTTATTGGCCCTGGGGGGTCAAAACTATGGCTACACCTTC.